Here is one T cell receptor beta chain with its context. Libraries were prepared by immunoSEQ multiplex PCR; TCRdb keeps only in-frame clonotypes and omits some of them. The sample comprises hundreds of thousands of clones, about 86% of which are singletons, and approximately 4% rests with the top ten. The entry originates in a study of blood T cell repertoires in COVID-19. There are 14 residues in the CDR3. CDR1 is LNHDA and CDR2 is SQIVND in the germline V gene (reference sequence). Trimming took 6 bases from V and 0 from J, leaving 11 bases between them. The receptor was isolated from a man younger than 45 with acute COVID-19. The chain couples TRBV19 to TRBJ2-5; D may be TRBD1 (6 bases). The sample taken for sequencing was PBMCs or T cells enriched from blood (not recorded which). CDR3 coding DNA: TGTGCCAGTAGGAGGGACATTAACCAAGAGACCCAGTACTTC. Its translation is CASRRDINQETQYF.